This record covers a single T cell receptor beta chain. Genomic DNA came from blood conventional CD4+ T cells gated CD25-low CD127-high. The sample originates from a study of regulatory and conventional T cells in RAG deficiency. Germline V gives CDR1 MNHEY, CDR2 SMNVEV (reference sequence). Unmatched junction bases numbered 23, after V lost 6 bases and J lost 0 bases. This CDR3 comprises 20 residues. Profiled with immunoSEQ multiplex PCR; TCRdb holds only in-frame clones, not every one. The table records about 30,000 clones, roughly 96% of them present only once. These data were also filed under a second study, of regulatory T cells. That paper adds: Amplification used 52 TRBV primers and 13 TRBJ primers.

The origin of this receptor is a human donor in good health. Sequenced input: CD25- CD4+ T cells sorted from blood. The V gene is TRBV27, the J gene TRBJ2-7; 7 bases map to TRBD1. The CDR3 region is CASSPPLVEKTGTVSYEQYF. CDR3 coding DNA: TGTGCCAGCAGCCCCCCTCTGGTCGAGAAAACCGGGACAGTCTCCTACGAGCAGTACTTC.